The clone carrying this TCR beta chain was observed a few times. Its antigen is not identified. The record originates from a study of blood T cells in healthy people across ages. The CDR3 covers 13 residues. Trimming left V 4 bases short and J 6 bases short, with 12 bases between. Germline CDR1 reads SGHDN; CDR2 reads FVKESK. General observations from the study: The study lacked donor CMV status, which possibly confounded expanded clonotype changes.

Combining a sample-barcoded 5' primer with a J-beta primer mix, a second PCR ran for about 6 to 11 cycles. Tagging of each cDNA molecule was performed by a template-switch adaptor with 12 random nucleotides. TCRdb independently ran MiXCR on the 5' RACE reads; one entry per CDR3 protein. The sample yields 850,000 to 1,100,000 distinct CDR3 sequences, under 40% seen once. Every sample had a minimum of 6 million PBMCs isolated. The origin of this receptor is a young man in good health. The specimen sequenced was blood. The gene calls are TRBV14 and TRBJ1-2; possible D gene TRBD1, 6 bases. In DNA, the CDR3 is TGTGCCAGCAGCCCTACAGGGATGGATGGCTACACCTTC. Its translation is CASSPTGMDGYTF.